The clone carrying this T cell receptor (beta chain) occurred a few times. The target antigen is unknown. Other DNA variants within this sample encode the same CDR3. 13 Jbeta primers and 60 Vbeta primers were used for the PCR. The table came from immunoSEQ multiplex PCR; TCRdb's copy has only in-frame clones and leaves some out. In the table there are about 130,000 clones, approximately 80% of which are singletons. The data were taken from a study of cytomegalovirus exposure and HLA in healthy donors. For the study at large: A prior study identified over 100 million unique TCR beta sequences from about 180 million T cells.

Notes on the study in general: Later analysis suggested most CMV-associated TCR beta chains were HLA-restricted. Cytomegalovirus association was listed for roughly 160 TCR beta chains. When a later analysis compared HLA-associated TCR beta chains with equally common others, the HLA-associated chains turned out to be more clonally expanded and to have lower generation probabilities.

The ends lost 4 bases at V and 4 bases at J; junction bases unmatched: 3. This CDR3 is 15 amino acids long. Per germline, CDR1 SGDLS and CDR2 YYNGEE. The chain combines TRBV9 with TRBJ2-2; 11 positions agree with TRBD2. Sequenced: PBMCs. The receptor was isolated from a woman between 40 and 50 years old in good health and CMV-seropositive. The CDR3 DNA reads TGTGCCAGCAGCTCCACTAGCGGGAGCACCGGGGAGCTGTTTTTT. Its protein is CASSSTSGSTGELFF.